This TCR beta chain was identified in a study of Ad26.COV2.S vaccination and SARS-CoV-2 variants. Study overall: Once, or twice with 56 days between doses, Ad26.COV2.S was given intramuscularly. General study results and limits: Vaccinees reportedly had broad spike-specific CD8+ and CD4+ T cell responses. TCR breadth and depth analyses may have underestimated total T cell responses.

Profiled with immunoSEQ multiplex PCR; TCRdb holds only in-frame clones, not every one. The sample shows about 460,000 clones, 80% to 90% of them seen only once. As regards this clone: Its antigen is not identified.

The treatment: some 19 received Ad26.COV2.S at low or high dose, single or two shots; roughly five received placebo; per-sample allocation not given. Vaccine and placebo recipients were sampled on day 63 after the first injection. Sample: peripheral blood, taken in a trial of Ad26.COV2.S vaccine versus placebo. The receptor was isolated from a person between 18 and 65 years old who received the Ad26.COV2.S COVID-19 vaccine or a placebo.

The CDR3, as DNA: TGTGCCAGCAACCCCGGGGGGACAGACAACACTGAAGCTTTCTTT. The encoded protein is CASNPGGTDNTEAFF. V gene TRBV6-2 or TRBV6-3 combines with J gene TRBJ1-1, with 7 bases lining up with TRBD1. Germline loops: CDR1 MNHEY, CDR2 SVGEGT. The CDR3 extends over 15 amino acids. The V segment lost 7 bases and the J segment 2 bases; nucleotides outside the gene matches: 10.